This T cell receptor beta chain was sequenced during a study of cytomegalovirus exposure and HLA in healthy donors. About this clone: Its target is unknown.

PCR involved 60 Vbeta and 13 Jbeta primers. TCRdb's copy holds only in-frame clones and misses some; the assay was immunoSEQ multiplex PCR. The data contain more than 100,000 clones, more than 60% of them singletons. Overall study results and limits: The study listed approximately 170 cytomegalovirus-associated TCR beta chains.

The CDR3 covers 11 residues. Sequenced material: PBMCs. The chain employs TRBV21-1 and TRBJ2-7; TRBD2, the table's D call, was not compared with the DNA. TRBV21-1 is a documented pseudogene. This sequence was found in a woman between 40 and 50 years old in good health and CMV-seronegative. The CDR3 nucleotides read TGTGCCAGCAGTTCGGGGGGCGAGCAGTACTTC. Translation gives CASSSGGEQYF.